This T cell receptor (beta chain) was observed in a study of regulatory T cells in long-lasting Graves disease (dated by TCRdb to about 2021). Looking at the study overall: In the newly diagnosed Graves' disease group, patients had been taking antithyroid drugs for less than 3 months. Patients with persistent Graves' disease were compared with patients with newly diagnosed Graves' disease using TCR sequencing and RNA sequencing of peripheral blood. The study was conducted in China and was registered as a clinical trial. A total of roughly 35 samples underwent TCR sequencing: around 13 from persistent and around 20 from newly diagnosed Graves' disease patients. The research as a whole found: Peripheral blood alone was examined, since thyroid tissue, which constituted the primary lesion, could not be accessed. Sequencing and analysis were restricted to the TCR beta chain. The authors acknowledged the small sample size as a limitation that may reduce accuracy. Preferential use of TRBV28, TRBJ1-2 and TRBJ2-5 was observed in persistent disease, whereas TRBV20-1 and TRBJ2-1 were favored in newly diagnosed disease. Persistent Graves' disease patients showed lower TCR Shannon entropy and fewer highly expanded clones than newly diagnosed patients, suggesting clonal expansion. More public clonotypes were shared among persistent patients (about 2,800) than among newly diagnosed patients (roughly 1,000).

The sample's time point label, in plain terms: newly diagnosed GD, antithyroid drugs for less than 3 months. For both TCR sequencing and RNA sequencing, RNA was extracted from PBMCs in TRIzol. The diagnosis of Graves' disease followed American Thyroid Association guidelines. Recruitment of patients was carried out at an endocrinology department in Xi'an, China. Each patient gave approximately 8.8 milliliters of peripheral blood, collected in an EDTA anticoagulant tube. Ficoll Paque Plus density gradient separation was used to isolate PBMCs, and no further T cell sorting was performed. An Agilent 2100 Bioanalyzer and agarose gel were used to assess RNA quality, and a NanoDrop 2000 was used to measure RNA concentration. The protocol used for the library was multiplex PCR. Instrument on record: Illumina HiSeq 4000. To build TCR beta libraries, CDR3 regions were amplified by Arm-PCR using iRepertoire HTBI primers. Before sequencing, the PCR products underwent gel purification. The authors' pipeline ran thus. A total of roughly 67 TRBV and 14 TRBJ segments were identified across samples and were used for gene usage analysis of CDR3 amino acid clonotypes. COPE and FqMerger were used to merge the filtered high-quality paired reads into contigs. BLAST was used to align contigs to IMGT TRBV, TRBD and TRBJ reference genes, and CDR3 was defined according to IMGT. Highly expanded clones were defined as clonotypes with a frequency above 0.1%. Shannon entropy served as the measure of repertoire diversity, while the Gini coefficient captured V-J evenness. A clonotype was considered public if more than one individual shared it. The raw public data were reprocessed by TCRdb itself: fastp quality trimming at Q25, MiXCR clonotype calling, in-frame beta chains only. Entries are consolidated by CDR3 protein sequence, retaining the most common genes and DNA. These V and J calls rely on TCRdb rather than the paper's analysis. Present in this sample are about 400,000 distinct CDR3 sequences, less than 20% of which were seen just once. Roughly 20% of the sample lies in the top ten.

V is cut by 7 bases and J by 1 base, and the space between the germline ends is 15 bases. Looking up the germline V gene yields CDR1 SGHTA and CDR2 FQGNSA. There are 15 amino acids in the CDR3, from cysteine to phenylalanine inclusive. Only the CDR3 part of the read is kept: 45 bases, read in frame from the first base. This clonotype was counted ten times or more. It lacks a known antigen. No base quality values were provided; no much bigger clone lies one nucleotide off. This clonotype was sampled from a female donor with Graves disease. The chain links TRBV7-2 with TRBJ2-3; D gene: possibly TRBD2, on 6 matching bases. The specimen comprised peripheral blood mononuclear cells (PBMCs), sampled at new diagnosis, from a patient treated with antithyroid drugs. The sequenced DNA is TGTGCCAGCACCGAGGAGGGAGTGGGCACAGATACGCAGTATTTT. Its protein product is CASTEEGVGTDTQYF. Outside the CDR3, residues come from the reference TRBV7-2 and TRBJ2-3 proteins, so the full variable domain is: GAGVSQSPSNKVTEKGKDVELRCDPISGHTALYWYRQSLGQGLEFLIYFQGNSAPDKSGLPSDRFSAERTGGSVSTLTIQRTQQEDSAVYLCASTEEGVGTDTQYFGPGTRLTVL.